Sequencing of this TCR beta chain was carried out in a study of blood T cells in healthy people across ages. With a J-beta primer mix and a sample-barcoded 5' primer, a second PCR ran about 7 to 11 cycles. Every cDNA molecule carried a tag from a template-switch adaptor bearing 12 random nucleotides. TCRdb independently ran MiXCR on the 5' RACE reads; one entry per CDR3 protein. The data hold over a million distinct CDR3 sequences, with roughly 40% observed a single time. Russia was home to the donors, healthy Caucasian individuals aged about 6 to 90. For this clonotype: Its antigen remains unknown.

The CDR3 is 13 amino acids. Germline V lookup: CDR1 DFQATT, CDR2 SNEGSKA (reference sequence). Study-level findings and limits: Older individuals had lower TCR beta diversity per million T cells (the decline was roughly linear).

The chain employs TRBV20-1 and TRBJ1-2; D is uncertain. The receptor was derived from a woman aged 18-29 years in good health. The sequencing input was blood. CDR3 protein: CRLPGSSNYGYTF. The CDR3 DNA sequence: TGCAGGCTTCCCGGATCTTCTAACTATGGCTACACCTTC.